The present TCR beta chain was sequenced within a study of blood T cell repertoires in COVID-19. TCRdb keeps only in-frame clones here, not all; method: immunoSEQ multiplex PCR. Of roughly 43,000 clones in the sample, 80% to 90% were seen once. The V gene end was trimmed by 4 bases and the J gene end by 0 bases; junction bases not matched to a gene: 11. Germline V lookup: CDR1 LNHDA, CDR2 SQIVND (reference sequence). The CDR3 is made up of 19 amino acids. The chain links TRBV19 to TRBJ1-5; TRBD1 matches at 11 bases. Input material: peripheral blood. The TCR originated in a man in his 70s with active COVID-19. CDR3 sequence reads: CASSKLYRDRGYSNQPQHF. CDR3 nucleotides: TGTGCCAGTAGTAAACTCTACCGGGACAGGGGGTATAGCAATCAGCCCCAGCATTTT.